The 17 T cell receptor beta chains below were found in one sample sequenced in a study of post-analysis software for immune sequencing data. Study-level results: Five TRBV segments were more frequent in patients than controls; TRBV5-6, TRBV5-1 and TRBV20-1 belonged to this group.

Antigen specificity for these receptors is unknown. TCR beta libraries were prepared from cDNA with unique molecular identifiers. TCRdb called the PCR reads again in MiXCR, with one record for every CDR3 protein. The sample has around 400,000 distinct CDR3 sequences, roughly 36% seen once. The sequenced sample was blood. These receptors were obtained from a girl aged 5 to 17 with multiple sclerosis.

The chain carries TRBV5-1 and TRBJ2-5; no reliable D call. The V end was cut by 0 bases, the J end by 1 base, with 13 bases between. The CDR3 runs to 16 residues. The germline CDR1 and CDR2 sequences are SGHRS and YFSETQ. In nucleotides, the CDR3 is TGCGCCAGCAGCTTGGACCAATTTGGAAGCCAAGAGACCCAGTACTTC. Translation: CASSLDQFGSQETQYF.

This clonotype was counted a single time. This chain links TRBV20-1 with TRBJ2-5; a weak D match, TRBD1 (6 bases). Per the germline V gene, CDR1 is DFQATT and CDR2 is SNEGSKA (reference sequence). The CDR3 loop spans 15 amino acids. Between the trimmed V and J ends, which lost 3 bases and 11 bases, there was a span of 25 bases. Here the CDR3 DNA reads TGCAGTGCTAGGAAAACCGGGACAATCAACAATGAGCAGTACTTC. It codes for CSARKTGTINNEQYF.

The rearrangement uses TRBV5-6 and TRBJ2-3; D might be TRBD1 (6 bases). Trimming stripped 4 bases from V and 0 bases from J, with 18 bases between. CDR1 and CDR2 from the germline V gene are SGHDT and YYEEEE. CDR3 size: 17 residues. CDR3 DNA: TGTGCCAGCAGCCACCGTTCCAGGGGCCTTAGCACAGATACGCAGTATTTT. This sequence encodes CASSHRSRGLSTDTQYF.

The CDR3 loop reads CASSLVGPTLNTGELFF. The CDR3 DNA sequence: TGTGCCAGCAGCTTAGTAGGGCCGACCCTGAACACCGGGGAGCTGTTTTTT. This chain joins TRBV7-9 and TRBJ2-2; no clear D. The V end was cut by 1 base, the J end by 1 base, with 13 bases between. There are 17 residues in the CDR3. Germline CDR1 and CDR2: SEHNR and FQNEAQ (reference sequence).

V gene TRBV5-7 combines with J gene TRBJ2-1; D uncertain. TRBV5-7 is given ORF status, its function remaining uncertain. V was cut by 4 bases and J by 7 bases, with 12 bases left in between. The CDR3 covers 13 residues. In DNA, the CDR3 is TGTGCCAGCAGCGTCCGGGTATTTAATGAGCAGTTCTTC. Translating it yields CASSVRVFNEQFF.

The J gene is TRBJ1-2, the V gene TRBV7-2; D is unclear. CDR3 length equals 12 residues. Trimming stripped 3 bases from V and 4 bases from J, with 6 bases between. The germline gives CDR1 SGHTA, CDR2 FQGNSA. CDR3 in amino acids: CASSFRAYGYTF. DNA of the CDR3: TGTGCCAGCAGCTTCCGGGCCTATGGCTACACCTTC.

This chain links TRBV14 with TRBJ2-1; 7 nucleotides align to TRBD2. The CDR3 covers 17 residues. J gave up 8 bases and V 4 bases, and 17 bases lay outside the gene matches. Germline V lookup: CDR1 SGHDN, CDR2 FVKESK. In nucleotides, the CDR3 is TGTGCCAGCAGCCCGAGCAGGGTGCTAGCGGACTTAGATGAGCAGTTCTTC. As protein: CASSPSRVLADLDEQFF. The full variable domain, completed using reference TRBV14 and TRBJ2-1, is EAGVTQFPSHSVIEKGQTVTLRCDPISGHDNLYWYRRVMGKEIKFLLHFVKESKQDESGMPNNRFLAERTGGTYSTLKVQPAELEDSGVYFCASSPSRVLADLDEQFFGPGTRLTVL.

The chain has TRBV7-8 and TRBJ1-2; TRBD1 agrees at 9 bases. Germline values: CDR1 SGHVS, CDR2 FQNEAQ. J lost 6 bases, V lost 5 bases, and 13 bases had no gene match. The CDR3 runs 16 residues. CDR3 coding DNA: TGTGCCAGCAGCGGACTCTGGGACAGGGAAAGGAATGGCTACACCTTC. Residues: CASSGLWDRERNGYTF.

This sequence joins TRBV7-9 and TRBJ1-5, with TRBD1 matching 10 bases. This CDR3 is 15 amino acids long. Trimming took 1 base from V and 6 from J; bases not matched to a gene: 3. Per the germline V gene, CDR1 is SEHNR and CDR2 is FQNEAQ (reference sequence). Written as DNA, the CDR3 is TGTGCCAGCAGCTTAGGACAGGGGGCACGTCAGCCCCAGCATTTT. Translated, it gives CASSLGQGARQPQHF.

This chain connects TRBV20-1 to TRBJ2-5, with 9 bases fitting TRBD1. The ends lost 1 base at V and 1 base at J; junction bases unmatched: 7. This CDR3 contains 16 residues. Germline loops: CDR1 DFQATT, CDR2 SNEGSKA (reference sequence). This chain's CDR3 is CSARGAGQGIQETQYF. DNA of the CDR3: TGCAGTGCTAGAGGTGCGGGACAGGGAATCCAAGAGACCCAGTACTTC.

The rearrangement links TRBV5-6 to TRBJ2-1; the D is unclear. The germline V gene encodes CDR1 SGHDT and CDR2 YYEEEE. This CDR3 has 12 residues. Trimming removed 0 bases from V and 9 bases from J, with 7 bases in between. CDR3 DNA: TGTGCCAGCAGCTTGGTGGCAGGTGAGCAGTTCTTC. This translates into CASSLVAGEQFF. The full variable domain, rest sourced from reference TRBV5-6 and TRBJ2-1, is DAGVTQSPTHLIKTRGQQVTLRCSPKSGHDTVSWYQQALGQGPQFIFQYYEEEERQRGNFPDRFSGHQFPNYSSELNVNALLLGDSALYLCASSLVAGEQFFGPGTRLTVL.

This clonotype was recorded many times. The rearrangement joins TRBV12-3 or TRBV12-4 to TRBJ1-2; perhaps TRBD1 as D (5 bases). Trimming stripped 4 bases from V and 6 bases from J, with 12 bases between. CDR3 length: 13 residues. CDR3 in DNA: TGTGCCAGCAGTTCCGCCTTCAGGGATGGCTACACCTTC. Translation: CASSSAFRDGYTF.

This clonotype turned up a few times. The rearrangement uses TRBV10-3 and TRBJ1-5; maybe TRBD1 (5 bases). Germline lookup yields CDR1 ENHRY and CDR2 SYGVKD. This CDR3 comprises 13 residues. The V end lost 9 bases, the J end lost 3 bases, and 12 bases lay between the germline ends. In DNA form, the CDR3 reads TGTGCCATTACCCGGGACCTCAATCAGCCCCAGCATTTT. Protein product: CAITRDLNQPQHF.

The chain links TRBV3-1 to TRBJ2-2; D is perhaps TRBD2 (6 bases). The CDR3 is 15 residues long. With 3 bases removed from V and 7 bases from J, the gap between germline ends came to 15 bases. In germline, CDR1 is LGHDT, CDR2 YNNKEL (reference sequence). CDR3 protein: CASSQGPGEGGELFF. The CDR3 DNA reads TGTGCCAGCAGCCAGGGACCGGGGGAAGGCGGGGAGCTGTTTTTT. Variable domain in full (rest from reference TRBV3-1 and TRBJ2-2): DTAVSQTPKYLVTQMGNDKSIKCEQNLGHDTMYWYKQDSKKFLKIMFSYNNKELIINETVPNRFSPKSPDKAHLNLHINSLELGDSAVYFCASSQGPGEGGELFFGEGSRLTVL.

J is TRBJ1-1 and V is TRBV27; tentative D call: TRBD1 (6 bases). CDR3 size: 15 residues. Germline lookup yields CDR1 MNHEY and CDR2 SMNVEV (reference sequence). V was pared by 7 bases and J by 4 bases, with 19 bases between. CDR3 amino acids: CASTVGGGQGTEAFF. Here the CDR3 DNA reads TGTGCCAGCACCGTGGGCGGGGGCCAGGGCACTGAAGCTTTCTTT.

A few counts support this clonotype. The chain is built from TRBV4-1 and TRBJ2-5, with TRBD2 matching 7 bases. The junction had 14 bases not matched to a gene; V was cut back by 4 bases and J by 9 bases. Germline V gives CDR1 MGHRA, CDR2 YSYEKL. This CDR3 spans 15 amino acids. CDR3 loop: CASSPEFGPAGAQYF. CDR3 nucleotides: TGCGCCAGCAGCCCTGAATTTGGCCCCGCGGGGGCCCAGTACTTC.

This clonotype was counted a few times. This chain connects TRBV6-2 or TRBV6-3 to TRBJ1-2, with D possibly matching TRBD1 (6 bases). This CDR3 is built from 14 residues. Looked up from germline, CDR1 is MNHEY and CDR2 is SVGEGT. Deletions cut 10 bases from V and 4 bases from J, with 19 bases between. This CDR3 is CATQDSAYLYGYTF. In nucleotides, the CDR3 is TGTGCCACCCAGGACAGCGCCTACCTCTATGGCTACACCTTC.